This paragraph reports one TCR beta chain. The antigen is not known. CDR1 and CDR2 from the germline V gene are SGHTA and FQGNSA. V lost 6 bases to trimming and J lost 3 bases; unmatched junction nucleotides: 9. The CDR3 has 15 residues. These data belong to a study of T cell repertoires in cytomegalovirus infection. On the study more broadly: It was recently identified HLA-C-restricted and well-studied HLA-B-restricted CMV epitopes that the study used. Study outcomes and limitations: Of the TCR beta families, the public ones yielded a cumulative frequency that identified carriers of CMV plus the relevant HLA.

Each CDR3 protein gets one entry after TCRdb re-called the reads with MiXCR. The repertoire consists of roughly 500,000 distinct CDR3 sequences, with more than 30% occurring once and the leading ten covering 15% to 20%. The source was cultured PBMCs, collected from culture after CMV antigen stimulation. The receptor's source is a human donor in good health (CMV status not recorded). Some clones in this sample may be carry-over from other donors' samples. The chain links TRBV7-2 to TRBJ2-3; 7 nucleotides match TRBD1. CDR3 in DNA: TGTGCCAGCAGGCACGACAGGGAAGGGACAGATACGCAGTATTTT. It yields the protein CASRHDREGTDTQYF.